A single sample gave rise to the 8 T cell receptor beta chains below, sequenced in a study of shared clonotypes between healthy human individuals. The repertoire was sequenced with immunoSEQ multiplex PCR; TCRdb's copy has only in-frame clones and lacks some. The data contain approximately 2.5 million clones, around 94% of them singletons. Sequencing input: naive CD4+ T cells sorted from blood. Subset here: CD45RA+ positively selected. All receptors derive from a man aged 18-30 years in good health.

This chain joins TRBV9 and TRBJ2-7; D not certain. Germline lookup yields CDR1 SGDLS and CDR2 YYNGEE. The CDR3 loop spans 16 amino acids. V shed 0 bases and J shed 2 bases, with 15 bases lying between them. The CDR3 loop is CASSVEGSLNAYEQYF. The CDR3 DNA reads TGTGCCAGCAGCGTAGAAGGCAGTTTGAATGCCTACGAGCAGTACTTC.

This clone turned up a few times. Other DNA sequences from this sample encode an identical CDR3 as well. CDR3: CASSSTVNTEAFF. CDR3 coding DNA: TGTGCCAGTAGTTCGACAGTGAACACTGAAGCTTTCTTT. The V gene is TRBV19, the J gene TRBJ1-1; tentative D call: TRBD1 (5 bases). There are 13 residues in the CDR3. Germline-derived CDR1 and CDR2 are LNHDA and SQIVND (reference sequence). Trimming stripped 5 bases from V and 0 bases from J, with 7 bases between.

The chain joins TRBV7-9 to TRBJ2-6, with TRBD1 matching over 7 bases. Trimming at V came to 5 bases and at J to 2 bases, leaving 3 bases not matched to a gene. The germline gives CDR1 SEHNR, CDR2 FQNEAQ (reference sequence). The CDR3 extends over 15 amino acids. The CDR3 DNA sequence: TGTGCCAGCAGCCTGGACAGGCCTGGGGCCAACGTCCTGACTTTC. This encodes CASSLDRPGANVLTF.

V usage is TRBV5-6 and J usage is TRBJ2-6, with 7 positions matching TRBD2. CDR3 length: 17 residues. With V trimmed by 4 bases and J by 1 base, 8 bases remained unmatched. The germline V gene encodes CDR1 SGHDT and CDR2 YYEEEE. CDR3 in amino acids: CASSHPTGGSGANVLTF. CDR3 in DNA: TGTGCCAGCAGCCACCCCACGGGAGGATCTGGGGCCAACGTCCTGACTTTC.

V and J are TRBV5-1 and TRBJ1-3, with 7 bases fitting TRBD1. The CDR3 totals 17 residues. CDR1 and CDR2 from the germline V gene are SGHRS and YFSETQ. Trimming at V came to 4 bases and at J to 0 bases, leaving 10 bases not matched to a gene. The CDR3 is CASSPGRGQSSGNTIYF. CDR3 DNA sequence: TGCGCCAGCAGCCCTGGACGGGGACAGAGCTCTGGAAACACCATATATTTT.

The chain carries TRBV5-1 and TRBJ1-5, with D possibly matching TRBD1 (5 bases). The V end lost 0 bases, the J end lost 4 bases, and 11 bases lay between the germline ends. Germline CDR1 SGHRS, CDR2 YFSETQ. This CDR3 comprises 15 residues. CDR3 in DNA: TGCGCCAGCAGCTTGGCCTCAGGGTTGAATCAGCCCCAGCATTTT. The encoded protein is CASSLASGLNQPQHF.

This chain links TRBV9 with TRBJ1-3; D is perhaps TRBD1 (5 bases). The V end lost 3 bases, the J end lost 0 bases, and 13 bases lay between the germline ends. Germline V lookup: CDR1 SGDLS, CDR2 YYNGEE. There are 16 residues in the CDR3. In DNA, the CDR3 is TGTGCCAGCAGCGCCCCGGCCGGGACCTCTGGAAACACCATATATTTT. Protein product: CASSAPAGTSGNTIYF.

The J gene is TRBJ2-7, the V gene TRBV6-5; D possibly uses TRBD1 or TRBD2 (6 bases each). The CDR3 consists of 14 residues. Germline CDR1 is MNHEY and CDR2 is SVGAGI. V was clipped by 6 bases and J by 6 bases, with 18 bases between them. The CDR3 loop reads CASSRGQITGEQYF. The DNA for the CDR3 is TGTGCCAGCAGCCGGGGGCAGATCACGGGCGAGCAGTACTTC.